This passage covers 19 T cell receptor beta chains from one sample sequenced in a study of beta chain features in type 1 diabetes. Findings of the study overall: Researchers report that Type 1 diabetes patients had moderately but significantly shorter TCRB CDR3s across all four CD4+ subsets.

Antigen specificity for these receptors is unknown. Sequencing targeted expressed TCRB transcripts, as all isolated RNA had been reverse transcribed. Produced via immunoSEQ multiplex PCR; TCRdb's table is partial and in-frame only. The sample comprises around 710,000 clones, over 10% of which are singletons, and more than 0.09% rests with the top ten. The sequenced material came from naive CD4+ T cells from blood. The source is a man aged 30-40 years with type 1 diabetes.

The chain uses TRBV5-6 and TRBJ2-5; possibly TRBD1 for D (6 bases). The CDR3 sequence is 14 residues long. The V end lost 0 bases, the J end lost 1 base, and 7 bases lay between the germline ends. Germline CDR1 and CDR2: SGHDT and YYEEEE. Here the CDR3 reads CASSLVRGQETQYF. CDR3 DNA sequence: TGTGCCAGCAGCTTGGTCAGGGGCCAAGAGACCCAGTACTTC.

Comments on this clone: At one end the junction does not follow the germline gene, possibly because of a read error. The chain couples TRBV9 to TRBJ1-2, with D perhaps TRBD1 (5 bases). Germline V gene data show CDR1 as SGDLS and CDR2 as YYNGEE. The CDR3 sequence is 15 residues long. The CDR3 here is CAGSGRGEMLYGYTF. The CDR3 DNA is TGTGCCGGCAGCGGTCGAGGGGAAATGCTCTATGGCTACACCTTC.

This clone occurred a few times. The chain couples TRBV10-3 to TRBJ2-1, with TRBD2 matching 11 bases. The CDR3 totals 17 residues. V lost 7 bases, J lost 0 bases, and 8 bases stayed unmatched. The germline gives CDR1 ENHRY, CDR2 SYGVKD. CDR3 DNA: TGTGCCATCACCGGGACTAGCGGTTCCAGCTCCTACAATGAGCAGTTCTTC. It translates to CAITGTSGSSSYNEQFF.

This clone was found a few times. The chain has TRBV4-3 and TRBJ2-3, with 9 bases fitting TRBD2. Germline assignment: CDR1 LGHNA and CDR2 YSLEER. The CDR3 is 16 amino acids. V lost 0 bases and J lost 6; bases outside the gene matches: 7. CDR3 sequence: CASSQERRGGQDTQYF. CDR3 nucleotides: TGCGCCAGCAGCCAAGAAAGGCGGGGGGGCCAGGATACGCAGTATTTT.

This clone was counted only a few times. The rearrangement joins TRBV9 to TRBJ2-3; TRBD2 matches at 7 bases. From germline, CDR1 is SGDLS and CDR2 YYNGEE. This CDR3 region has 16 residues. With V trimmed by 4 bases and J by 1 base, 9 bases remained unmatched. This chain's CDR3 is CASSLGPSGRTDTQYF. CDR3 coding DNA: TGTGCCAGCAGCCTGGGTCCTAGCGGTCGCACAGATACGCAGTATTTT. Looking up the rest from reference TRBV9 and TRBJ2-3 gives the full variable domain: DSGVTQTPKHLITATGQRVTLRCSPRSGDLSVYWYQQSLDQGLQFLIQYYNGEERAKGNILERFSAQQFPDLHSELNLSSLELGDSALYFCASSLGPSGRTDTQYFGPGTRLTVL.

The chain links TRBV10-3 to TRBJ2-7; 9 nucleotides align to TRBD1. CDR1 and CDR2 (germline): ENHRY, SYGVKD. The J segment lost 0 bases and the V segment lost 4 bases, leaving 7 bases of the junction unmatched. CDR3 length equals 16 residues. The CDR3 DNA sequence: TGTGCCATCAGTGCGCAAGGGACAGGGAACTCCTACGAGCAGTACTTC. Translation gives CAISAQGTGNSYEQYF.

In its sample, this clone was seen a few times. The chain uses TRBV7-2 and TRBJ1-6; TRBD1 matches 9 bases. V shed 5 bases, J shed 6 bases, and the junction held 5 bases outside the gene matches. Germline-derived CDR1 and CDR2 are SGHTA and FQGNSA. The CDR3 is 15 amino acids. CDR3 residues: CASSQSDRGNSPLHF. The CDR3 nucleotides are TGTGCCAGCAGCCAGTCGGACAGGGGTAATTCACCCCTCCACTTT. The complete variable domain, with remaining parts taken from reference TRBV7-2 and TRBJ1-6, reads GAGVSQSPSNKVTEKGKDVELRCDPISGHTALYWYRQSLGQGLEFLIYFQGNSAPDKSGLPSDRFSAERTGGSVSTLTIQRTQQEDSAVYLCASSQSDRGNSPLHFGNGTRLTVT.

The gene calls are TRBV7-9 and TRBJ1-2, with TRBD1 matching over 7 bases. Germline-derived CDR1 and CDR2 are SEHNR and FQNEAQ (reference sequence). This CDR3 region has 16 residues. The trim removed 5 bases at V and 0 bases at J, leaving 9 bases unmatched. CDR3 sequence: CASSLGQQLSNYGYTF. CDR3 sequence (DNA): TGTGCCAGCAGCCTGGGACAGCAACTGTCTAACTATGGCTACACCTTC.

This chain uses TRBV9 with TRBJ2-1; tentative D call: TRBD2 (6 bases). There are 12 residues in the CDR3. Trimming took 0 bases from V and 10 from J, leaving 8 bases between them. Germline V gene sequence: CDR1 SGDLS, CDR2 YYNGEE. CDR3 sequence (DNA): TGTGCCAGCAGCGTAGCAGCGGGCGAGCAGTTCTTC. Amino acids: CASSVAAGEQFF.

This clone was seen more than once but under ten times. The V call is TRBV6-5, the J call TRBJ2-3; 8 bases map to TRBD2. V shed 5 bases, J shed 11 bases, and the junction held 12 bases outside the gene matches. CDR1 and CDR2 (germline): MNHEY, SVGAGI. The CDR3 sequence is 14 residues long. CDR3 in amino acids: CASSGGGSSREQYF. The CDR3, as DNA: TGTGCCAGCAGTGGCGGGGGGTCTTCTAGGGAGCAGTATTTT.

This clone was seen only once. CDR3 sequence: CASSQQGAGELFF. Here the CDR3 DNA reads TGCGCCAGCAGCCAGCAGGGCGCCGGGGAGCTGTTTTTT. The chain has TRBV4-3 and TRBJ2-2, with a tentative D call TRBD1 (5 bases). The germline CDR1 and CDR2 sequences are LGHNA and YSLEER. The CDR3 runs 13 residues. With 3 bases removed from V and 6 bases from J, the gap between germline ends came to 8 bases.

The chain is built from TRBV29-1 and TRBJ2-1, with 10 positions matching TRBD1. This CDR3 region has 13 residues. Germline assignment: CDR1 SQVTM and CDR2 ANQGSEA. Trimming cost V 8 bases and J 8 bases; bases outside gene matches: 9. The CDR3 DNA reads as TGCAGCTTCCGGGACAGGGGCTTCGATGAGCAGTTCTTC. As protein: CSFRDRGFDEQFF.

This clone was recorded a few times. CDR3 sequence reads: CASSSPALVSFYEQYF. The CDR3 coding sequence is TGTGCCAGCAGCTCCCCCGCCCTGGTTAGTTTCTACGAGCAGTACTTC. The chain couples TRBV28 to TRBJ2-7; D gene ambiguous. The CDR3 loop spans 16 amino acids. The V end was cut by 6 bases, the J end by 3 bases, with 21 bases between. The V gene's germline CDR1 is MDHEN and CDR2 SYDVKM.

In this sample, this clone turned up a few times. The chain links TRBV11-2 to TRBJ2-3; maybe TRBD2 (6 bases). Germline V lookup: CDR1 SGHAT, CDR2 FQNNGV. The CDR3 extends over 13 amino acids. V was shortened by 3 bases and J by 6 bases, with 10 bases between the two germline ends. CDR3 nucleotide sequence: TGTGCCAGCAGCTTCAGCGGAGGGGATACGCAGTATTTT. Translating gives CASSFSGGDTQYF.

The rearrangement uses TRBV5-6 and TRBJ2-3, with 10 bases matching TRBD2. V shed 1 base and J 4 bases; nucleotides not matched to a gene: 3. CDR1 is SGHDT, CDR2 YYEEEE, per germline. The CDR3 sequence is 15 residues long. As DNA, the CDR3 is TGTGCCAGCAGCTTGACTAGCGGGGCCCCAGATACGCAGTATTTT. This encodes CASSLTSGAPDTQYF. Full variable domain (rest looked up from reference TRBV5-6 and TRBJ2-3): DAGVTQSPTHLIKTRGQQVTLRCSPKSGHDTVSWYQQALGQGPQFIFQYYEEEERQRGNFPDRFSGHQFPNYSSELNVNALLLGDSALYLCASSLTSGAPDTQYFGPGTRLTVL.

Remarks on this clone: The identical CDR3 is also encoded by other nucleotide sequences in the sample. V gene TRBV7-2 combines with J gene TRBJ1-2, with D uncertain. This CDR3 has 12 amino acids. CDR1 is SGHTA, CDR2 FQGNSA, per germline. Trimming pared 0 bases from V and 5 bases from J, leaving 4 bases between. CDR3 amino acids: CASSLAGYGYTF. The CDR3 coding sequence is TGTGCCAGCAGCTTAGCGGGATATGGCTACACCTTC.

This clone has more than one count but fewer than ten. The chain links TRBV7-9 to TRBJ2-3, with 8 bases aligning to TRBD2. V was clipped by 6 bases and J by 2 bases; unmatched bases: 4. This CDR3 is 14 amino acids long. Per the germline V gene, CDR1 is SEHNR and CDR2 is FQNEAQ (reference sequence). This CDR3 reads CASSIAGNTDTQYF. The CDR3 nucleotides read TGTGCCAGCAGTATAGCGGGGAACACAGATACGCAGTATTTT.

This clone showed up just a few times. The gene calls are TRBV7-2 and TRBJ1-2; a possible D gene is TRBD1 (5 bases). This CDR3 has 15 amino acids. V was cut by 0 bases and J by 1 base, with 9 bases left in between. Germline CDR1 reads SGHTA; CDR2 reads FQGNSA. The CDR3 protein is CASSLALGLNYGYTF. The DNA for the CDR3 is TGTGCCAGCAGCTTAGCACTGGGACTTAACTATGGCTACACCTTC. Full variable domain (outside the CDR3, taken from reference TRBV7-2 and TRBJ1-2): GAGVSQSPSNKVTEKGKDVELRCDPISGHTALYWYRQSLGQGLEFLIYFQGNSAPDKSGLPSDRFSAERTGGSVSTLTIQRTQQEDSAVYLCASSLALGLNYGYTFGSGTRLTVV.

V and J are TRBV7-3 and TRBJ2-3; 9 bases match TRBD2. The CDR3 runs 15 residues. Germline-derived CDR1 and CDR2 are SGHTA and FQGTGA. The trim removed 1 base at V and 4 bases at J, leaving 3 bases unmatched. As DNA, the CDR3 is TGTGCCAGCAGCTTAAGCCTAGCGGGGCCAGATACGCAGTATTTT. Its protein is CASSLSLAGPDTQYF.